This T cell receptor (beta chain) was recovered during a study of blood T cell repertoires in COVID-19. Whole-study context: Spain, Italy and the United States supplied samples that represented acute and convalescent COVID-19. PBMCs, B-cell-depleted T cells, or T cells provided the cDNA or gDNA that made up the material.

The CDR3 is 14 amino acids. CDR1 and CDR2 from the germline V gene are SGHRS and YFSETQ. Trimming removed 3 bases from V and 3 bases from J, with 9 bases in between. In the authors' methods: Reference gene primer amplification in the assay estimated nucleated cell counts. Only in-frame clones appear in the TCRdb table, and some are missing; sequencing was by immunoSEQ multiplex PCR. From that table come the V and J calls and clone size; the DNA was used to work out D and trimming. The sample records around 200,000 clones, 75% to 85% being singletons. The chain combines TRBV5-1 with TRBJ1-4; D not certain. The receptor was isolated from a woman aged 25 to 45 with COVID-19, enrolled during active disease. The sample comprised peripheral blood. The CDR3 protein is CASSWGGPNEKLFF. CDR3 nucleotide sequence: TGCGCCAGCAGCTGGGGAGGGCCTAATGAAAAACTGTTTTTT. Full variable domain (outside the CDR3, taken from reference TRBV5-1 and TRBJ1-4): KAGVTQTPRYLIKTRGQQVTLSCSPISGHRSVSWYQQTPGQGLQFLFEYFSETQRNKGNFPGRFSGRQFSNSRSEMNVSTLELGDSALYLCASSWGGPNEKLFFGSGTQLSVL.